This TCR beta chain came from a study of T cell responses to AZD1222 COVID-19 vaccine. Germline assignment: CDR1 MNHEY and CDR2 SMNVEV (reference sequence). J was trimmed by 6 bases and V by 5 bases; bases with no gene match: 8. This CDR3 comprises 15 residues. Study-level findings and limits: Just six AZD1222 recipients tested seropositive at baseline. CD4 TCRs covered the whole spike, strongest at regions 160-218 and 743-854.

Regarding this clone: Antigen: not known.

Generated by immunoSEQ multiplex PCR, the TCRdb table keeps only in-frame clones and is missing some. In the table there are about 190,000 clones, more than 75% of which are singletons. This TCR derives from an adult in good health. J is TRBJ2-1 and V is TRBV27; 9 positions agree with TRBD1. The material was peripheral blood, obtained on day 0 of MenACWY control vaccination. The CDR3 sequence is CASSVPGQGRNEQFF. The CDR3 DNA follows: TGTGCCAGCAGTGTTCCGGGACAGGGACGCAATGAGCAGTTCTTC.